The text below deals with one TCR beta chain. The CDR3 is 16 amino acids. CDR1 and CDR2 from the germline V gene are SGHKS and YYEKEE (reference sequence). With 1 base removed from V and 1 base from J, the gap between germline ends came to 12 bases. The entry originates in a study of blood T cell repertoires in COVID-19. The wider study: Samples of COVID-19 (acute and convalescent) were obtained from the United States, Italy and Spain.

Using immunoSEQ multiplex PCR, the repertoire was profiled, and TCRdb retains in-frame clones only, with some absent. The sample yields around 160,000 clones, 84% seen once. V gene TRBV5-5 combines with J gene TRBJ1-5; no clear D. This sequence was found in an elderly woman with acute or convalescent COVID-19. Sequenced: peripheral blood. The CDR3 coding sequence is TGTGCCAGCAGCTTGTATGGCACCGGGAGCAATCAGCCCCAGCATTTT. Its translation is CASSLYGTGSNQPQHF.